This TCR beta chain was retrieved from a study of blood T cell repertoires in COVID-19. The protocol was immunoSEQ multiplex PCR, while the TCRdb copy is restricted to in-frame clones and leaves out a portion. The table shows 150,000 to 200,000 clones, with roughly 83% occurring only once. The study counted Cohort 3 donors as recovered given two negative PCRs, clearance, or symptom resolution. This TCR derives from a woman aged 60-75 years who had recovered from COVID-19. Material for sequencing was PBMCs or T cells enriched from blood (not recorded which).

CDR3: CASSLMGGNTEAFF. The CDR3 nucleotides read TGTGCCAGCAGTTTGATGGGGGGTAACACTGAAGCTTTCTTT. The rearrangement links TRBV27 to TRBJ1-1, with a possible D match to TRBD1 (5 bases). Trimming took off 3 bases at V and 2 bases at J, with 10 bases between the two ends. Germline values: CDR1 MNHEY, CDR2 SMNVEV (reference sequence). CDR3 length: 14 residues.